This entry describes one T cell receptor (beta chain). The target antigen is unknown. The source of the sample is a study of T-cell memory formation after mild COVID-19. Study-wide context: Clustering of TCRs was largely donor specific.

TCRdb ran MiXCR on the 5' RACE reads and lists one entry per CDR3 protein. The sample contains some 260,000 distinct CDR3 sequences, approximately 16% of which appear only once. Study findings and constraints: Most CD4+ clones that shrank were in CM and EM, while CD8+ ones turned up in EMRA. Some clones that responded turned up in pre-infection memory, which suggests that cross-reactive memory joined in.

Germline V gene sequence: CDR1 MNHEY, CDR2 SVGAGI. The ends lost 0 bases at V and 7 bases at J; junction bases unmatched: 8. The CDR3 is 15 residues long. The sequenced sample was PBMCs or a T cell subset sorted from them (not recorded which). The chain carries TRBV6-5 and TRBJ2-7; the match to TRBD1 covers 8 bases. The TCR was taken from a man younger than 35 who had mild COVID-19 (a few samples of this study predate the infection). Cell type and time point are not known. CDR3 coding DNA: TGTGCCAGCAGTTACTCGACAGGGGCCGTGTGGGAGCAGTACTTC. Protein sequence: CASSYSTGAVWEQYF.